The clone carrying this TCR beta chain was counted at least ten times. As yet, its antigen is unknown. The data stem from a study of T-cell memory formation after mild COVID-19. The study, taken as a whole, reports: In pre-infection memory, a portion of responding clones appeared, which suggested that cross-reactive memory joined. Later expanders leaned toward CD4+, whereas clones contracting from day 15 to 85 were balanced CD4/CD8.

One entry per CDR3 protein results from TCRdb running MiXCR on the 5' RACE reads. The sample has approximately 52,000 distinct CDR3 sequences; approximately 9% are singletons. This CDR3 has 15 amino acids. Per germline, CDR1 SGHNT and CDR2 YENEEA. Deletions cut 0 bases from V and 0 bases from J, with 6 bases between. Material: PBMCs or a T cell subset sorted from them (not recorded which). The receptor was isolated from an adult woman who had mild COVID-19 (a few samples of this study predate the infection). Cell type and time point are not known. The chain recombines TRBV11-3 with TRBJ2-1; the D is unclear. As DNA, the CDR3 is TGTGCCAGCAGCTTAGAGTCCGCCTCCTACAATGAGCAGTTCTTC. It translates to CASSLESASYNEQFF.